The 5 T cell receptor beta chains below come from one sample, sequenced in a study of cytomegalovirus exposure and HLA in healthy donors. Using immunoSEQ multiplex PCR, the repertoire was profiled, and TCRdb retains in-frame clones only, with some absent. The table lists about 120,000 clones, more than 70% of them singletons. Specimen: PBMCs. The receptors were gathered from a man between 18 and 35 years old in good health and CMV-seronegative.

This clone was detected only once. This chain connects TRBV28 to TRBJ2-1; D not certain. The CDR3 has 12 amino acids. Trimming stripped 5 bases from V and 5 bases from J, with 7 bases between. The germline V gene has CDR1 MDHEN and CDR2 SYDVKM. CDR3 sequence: CASSLQNNEQFF. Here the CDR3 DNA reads TGTGCCAGCAGTCTACAGAACAATGAGCAGTTCTTC.

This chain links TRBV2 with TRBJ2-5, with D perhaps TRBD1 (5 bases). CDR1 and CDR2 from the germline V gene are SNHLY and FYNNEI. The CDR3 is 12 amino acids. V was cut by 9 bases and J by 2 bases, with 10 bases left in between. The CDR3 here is CASQDIQETQYF. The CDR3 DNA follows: TGTGCCAGTCAGGACATACAAGAGACCCAGTACTTC. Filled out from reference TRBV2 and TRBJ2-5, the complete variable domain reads EPEVTQTPSHQVTQMGQEVILRCVPISNHLYFYWYRQILGQKVEFLVSFYNNEISEKSEIFDDQFSVERPDGSNFTLKIRSTKLEDSAMYFCASQDIQETQYFGPGTRLLVL.

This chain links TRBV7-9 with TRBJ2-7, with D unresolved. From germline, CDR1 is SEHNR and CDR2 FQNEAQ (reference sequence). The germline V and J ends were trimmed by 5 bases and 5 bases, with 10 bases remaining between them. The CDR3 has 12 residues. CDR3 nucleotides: TGTGCCAGCAGCCTTAGAACTCACGAGCAGTACTTC. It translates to CASSLRTHEQYF.

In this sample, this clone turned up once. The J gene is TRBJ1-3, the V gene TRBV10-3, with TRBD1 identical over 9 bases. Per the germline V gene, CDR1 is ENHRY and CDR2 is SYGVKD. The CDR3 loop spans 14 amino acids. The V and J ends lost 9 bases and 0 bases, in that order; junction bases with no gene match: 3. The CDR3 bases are TGTGCCATTAAGGGACAGGGCTCTGGAAACACCATATATTTT. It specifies CAIKGQGSGNTIYF.

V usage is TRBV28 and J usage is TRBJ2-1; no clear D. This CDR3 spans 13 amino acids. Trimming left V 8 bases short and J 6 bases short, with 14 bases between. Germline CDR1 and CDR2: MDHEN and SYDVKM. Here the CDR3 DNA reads TGTGCCAGCGGTAACAACCCGGGCAATGAGCAGTTCTTC. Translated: CASGNNPGNEQFF.